This entry concerns a single T cell receptor beta chain. Its antigen remains unidentified. Qualities for individual bases were not recorded, and no much larger clone is one base off. From the germline V gene, CDR1 is SGHRS and CDR2 is YFSETQ. The V and J ends are trimmed by 4 bases and 5 bases, leaving 15 bases between them. Including cysteine and phenylalanine, the CDR3 has 14 amino acids. CDR3 DNA is the only sequence kept; it has 42 bases, read in frame from the first base. The trial excluded patients who had a history of autoimmune disease or who were on systemic immunosuppression. Peripheral blood for TCR sequencing was drawn from every dose cohort at baseline, at cycle 4 day 1 and at cycle 7 day 1. Samples were obtained from an open-label, multicenter, first-in-human phase I dose-escalation trial of ivuxolimab. Adults with locally advanced or metastatic melanoma, renal cell, hepatocellular, or head and neck squamous cell carcinoma were enrolled in the trial. Before TCR sequencing, CD4+ T cells and CD8+ T cells from peripheral blood were sorted into separate populations.

This sample is part of a study of OX40 agonist ivuxolimab in advanced cancers. Broadly, across the study: Ivuxolimab was a fully human IgG2 agonistic monoclonal antibody targeting the costimulatory receptor OX40 (CD134). Patients were allowed to have had prior anti-PD-1, anti-PD-L1 or anti-CTLA-4 therapy, and approximately 40% of the dose-escalation patients had been treated with checkpoint inhibitors. The purpose of peripheral TCRbeta sequencing was to test whether ivuxolimab changed TCR sequence diversity and led to clonal T-cell expansion. Intravenous ivuxolimab was administered to patients every 2 weeks at six dose levels: 0.01, 0.1, 0.3, 1.5, 3 and 10 mg/kg. In the dose-escalation cohort, 82.7% of patients were male, and the mean age was approximately 55 years, with a range of 23 to 79. Of the approximately 54 patients in dose escalation, around 19 had hepatocellular carcinoma, some 15 had melanoma, 9 had renal cell carcinoma and 9 had head and neck cancer. The monotherapy dose-escalation portion (N = 52 patients) of the phase I ivuxolimab trial is reported in the paper. Partial responses occurred in three dose-escalation patients: two with cutaneous melanoma and one with hepatocellular carcinoma.

For sequencing of the TCRbeta CDR3 region, genomic DNA was extracted from the sorted cells. The immunoSEQ Assay was used for sequencing of TCRbeta CDR3 regions. TCRdb limited this immuneACCESS table to in-frame rearrangements with V and J called. A share of clones is missing; checked studies link under half to unresolved V genes, and the rest is unexplained. This sample gives 50,000 to 65,000 clones in total; 70% to 90% of them show up just once. The top ten clones comprise around 0.6% of the sample. Paper-wide results and their limitations: At doses of 0.1 to 3.0 mg/kg, clonal expansion of both CD4+ and CD8+ T cells in blood was seen between baseline and week 6. Low levels of normalized T-cell clonal expansion were also seen in some nonresponding patients. In the 0.1-3.0 mg/kg groups, partial responders had among the lowest normalized peripheral clonal expansion, particularly in CD8+ T cells. After ivuxolimab, more expanded clones were found on average in CD8+ T cells than in CD4+ T cells. Which antigens the clonally expanded peripheral T cells were specific for was not determined.

This material consisted of CD4+ or CD8+ T cells sorted from blood, taken in a trial of the OX40 agonist ivuxolimab. The clonotype originates from an adult with an advanced solid tumor such as melanoma, head and neck, liver or kidney cancer. The receptor chain draws on TRBV5-1 and TRBJ2-5; there is no confident call for the D gene. The CDR3 protein: CASSLQAPRETQYF. The DNA is TGCGCCAGCAGCCTGCAGGCCCCAAGGGAGACCCAGTACTTC.